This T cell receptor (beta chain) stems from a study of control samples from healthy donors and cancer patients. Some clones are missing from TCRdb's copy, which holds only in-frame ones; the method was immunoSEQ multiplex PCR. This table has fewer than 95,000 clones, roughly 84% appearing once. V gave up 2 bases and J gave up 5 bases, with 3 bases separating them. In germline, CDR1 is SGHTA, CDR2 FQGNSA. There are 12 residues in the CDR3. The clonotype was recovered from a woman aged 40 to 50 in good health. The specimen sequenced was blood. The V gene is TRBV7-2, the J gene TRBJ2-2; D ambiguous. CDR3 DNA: TGTGCCAGCAGCTTATTAACCGGGGAGCTGTTTTTT. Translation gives CASSLLTGELFF. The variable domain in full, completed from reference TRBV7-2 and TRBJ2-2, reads GAGVSQSPSNKVTEKGKDVELRCDPISGHTALYWYRQSLGQGLEFLIYFQGNSAPDKSGLPSDRFSAERTGGSVSTLTIQRTQQEDSAVYLCASSLLTGELFFGEGSRLTVL.